The table lists the clone carrying this TCR beta chain with many counts. Its specificity is unknown. The data were taken from a study of blood T cells in healthy people across ages. Per germline, CDR1 DFQATT and CDR2 SNEGSKA (reference sequence). The CDR3 has 13 amino acids. V lost 5 bases, J lost 5 bases, and 8 bases stayed unmatched. The second PCR ran 7 to 11 cycles with a sample-barcoded 5' primer and J-beta primers. TCRdb redid the calling of the 5' RACE reads with MiXCR, one entry per CDR3 protein. The profile covers around 870,000 distinct CDR3 sequences, with around 28% appearing a single time and roughly a sixth taken by the ten largest. Every donor contributed roughly 11 milliliters of peripheral blood by blood draw. Study-wide points: Naive T cell percentage showed a strong correlation with the diversity of TCR beta.

Sample: blood. This rearrangement joins TRBV20-1 to TRBJ1-2; 7 positions match TRBD1. This clonotype was sampled from an elderly woman in good health. DNA for the CDR3: TGCAGTGCTCTTGGCGGGACAGCATATGGCTACACCTTC. This gives the protein CSALGGTAYGYTF.